This T cell receptor (beta chain) was documented in a study of Ad26.COV2.S vaccination and SARS-CoV-2 variants. Study-wide context: Recipients of Ad26.COV2.S got it intramuscularly, once or twice 56 days apart.

Study results and caveats: Recipients of vaccine and of placebo showed similar breadth of their non-spike TCR repertoires.

V dropped 2 bases and J dropped 6; count of bases not matched to a gene: 3. This CDR3 comprises 15 residues. Germline V CDR1 and CDR2: MGHRA, YSYEKL. This clone was seen only once. Its matching antigen is unknown. Regarding treatment: some 20 received Ad26.COV2.S at low or high dose, single or two shots; several received placebo; per-sample allocation not given. Repertoires come from day 63 after the first vaccine or placebo injection. TCRdb's table, derived via immunoSEQ multiplex PCR, lists solely in-frame clones and lacks some. The table shows approximately 300,000 clones, with roughly 86% occurring only once.

The gene calls are TRBV4-1 and TRBJ1-5; 11 bases align to TRBD1. This sequence originates from a person aged 18-65 years who received the Ad26.COV2.S COVID-19 vaccine or a placebo. The sequenced sample was peripheral blood, obtained in a trial of Ad26.COV2.S vaccine versus placebo. The CDR3 DNA is TGCGCCAGCAGCCAACCGGACAGGGGGCCTCAGCCCCAGCATTTT. Protein: CASSQPDRGPQPQHF.